This is a list of T cell receptor beta chains from one sample in a study of blood T cells in healthy people across ages. TCRdb passed the 5' RACE reads through MiXCR, listing each CDR3 protein once. The table shows approximately 830,000 distinct CDR3 sequences, with less than 80% occurring only once. The specimen was blood. The receptor set was obtained from a man younger than 45 in good health. Both conserved end residues are part of each CDR3. Fields, in order: J gene, D gene, V gene, clone size, CDR3 protein, CDR3 DNA. The D gene is left open where the match is weak. Clone sizes are given selectively: once, few, many, or a class where the clone is expanded.

J: TRBJ2-5; D: NA; V: TRBV15; size: NA; CDR3: CATSSRGGQETQYF; DNA: TGTGCCACCAGCAGCAGAGGGGGCCAAGAGACCCAGTACTTC
J: TRBJ1-5; D: NA; V: TRBV5-6; size: NA; CDR3: CASSFRLGDNQPQHF; DNA: TGTGCCAGCAGCTTCAGACTAGGGGACAATCAGCCCCAGCATTTT
J: TRBJ2-6; D: NA; V: TRBV20-1; size: few; CDR3: CSARVDTGANVLTF; DNA: TGCAGTGCTAGAGTTGACACTGGGGCCAACGTCCTGACTTTC
J: TRBJ2-5; D: NA; V: TRBV27; size: NA; CDR3: CASTPFSGQETQYF; DNA: TGTGCCAGCACCCCCTTTAGCGGACAAGAGACCCAGTACTTC
J: TRBJ2-7; D: TRBD1; V: TRBV20-1; size: NA; CDR3: CSASRDRGHEQYF; DNA: TGCAGTGCTTCCCGGGACAGGGGACACGAGCAGTACTTC
J: TRBJ2-3; D: TRBD2; V: TRBV5-1; size: NA; CDR3: CASSPWTSGGVTDTQYF; DNA: TGCGCCAGCAGCCCCTGGACTAGCGGGGGCGTCACAGATACGCAGTATTTT
J: TRBJ2-5; D: TRBD1; V: TRBV11-2; size: NA; CDR3: CASSLYRGKARETQYF; DNA: TGTGCCAGCAGCCTTTACAGGGGGAAAGCGAGAGAGACCCAGTACTTC
J: TRBJ2-7; D: NA; V: TRBV5-1; size: NA; CDR3: CASSSTLPSYNEQYF; DNA: TGCGCCAGCAGCTCGACTCTTCCCTCCTACAATGAGCAGTACTTC
J: TRBJ2-3; D: NA; V: TRBV6-5; size: NA; CDR3: CASSYSITDPSTDTQYF; DNA: TGTGCCAGCAGTTACTCAATCACCGATCCTAGCACAGATACGCAGTATTTT
J: TRBJ2-7; D: TRBD2; V: TRBV7-2; size: few; CDR3: CASSGSGGLSYEQYF; DNA: TGTGCCAGCAGCGGCAGCGGGGGCCTCTCCTACGAGCAGTACTTC
J: TRBJ2-1; D: NA; V: TRBV5-8; size: NA; CDR3: CASSSWSLYNEQFF; DNA: TGTGCTAGCAGCTCCTGGAGCTTGTACAATGAGCAGTTCTTC
J: TRBJ2-7; D: NA; V: TRBV2; size: NA; CDR3: CAIGRQGSSYEQYF; DNA: TGTGCCATCGGGAGACAGGGAAGCTCCTACGAGCAGTACTTC
J: TRBJ2-6; D: NA; V: TRBV29-1; size: few; CDR3: CSVGGQSSGANVLTF; DNA: TGCAGCGTTGGAGGACAGAGCTCTGGGGCCAACGTCCTGACTTTC
J: TRBJ1-2; D: NA; V: TRBV6-5; size: NA; CDR3: CASSYRGTYGYTF; DNA: TGTGCCAGCAGTTACAGGGGAACCTATGGCTACACCTTC
J: TRBJ1-6; D: NA; V: TRBV3-1; size: NA; CDR3: CASSQDLEGPLHF; DNA: TGTGCCAGCAGCCAAGATCTGGAGGGACCCCTCCACTTT
J: TRBJ2-3; D: TRBD2; V: TRBV28; size: NA; CDR3: CASRSVLAESTDTQYF; DNA: TGTGCCAGCAGGTCCGTACTAGCGGAAAGCACAGATACGCAGTATTTT
J: TRBJ2-3; D: NA; V: TRBV27; size: NA; CDR3: CASSPNEAITDTQYF; DNA: TGTGCCAGCAGTCCGAACGAGGCCATCACAGATACGCAGTATTTT
J: TRBJ1-2; D: TRBD1; V: TRBV15; size: once; CDR3: CATSPMGTGSYGYTF; DNA: TGTGCCACCAGCCCCATGGGGACAGGCAGCTATGGCTACACCTTC
J: TRBJ1-2; D: NA; V: TRBV7-9; size: few; CDR3: CASSPGSLSYGYTF; DNA: TGTGCCAGCAGCCCCGGGTCACTGAGCTATGGCTACACCTTC
J: TRBJ2-5; D: NA; V: TRBV7-2; size: NA; CDR3: CASSPGLFATQYF; DNA: TGTGCCAGCAGCCCTGGACTGTTCGCCACCCAGTACTTC
J: TRBJ1-2; D: TRBD1; V: TRBV28; size: NA; CDR3: CASSLLQGQIYGYTF; DNA: TGTGCCAGCAGTTTATTGCAGGGACAGATCTATGGCTACACCTTC
J: TRBJ2-3; D: TRBD2; V: TRBV30; size: NA; CDR3: CAWSPGLQTQYF; DNA: TGTGCCTGGAGCCCGGGACTACAGACGCAGTATTTT
J: TRBJ2-5; D: TRBD1; V: TRBV6-5; size: NA; CDR3: CASSRTGTEEQYF; DNA: TGTGCCAGCAGTAGAACCGGGACAGAGGAGCAGTACTTC
J: TRBJ2-3; D: NA; V: TRBV4-1; size: few; CDR3: CASSQDRGRGSTDTQYF; DNA: TGCGCCAGCAGCCAAGATCGGGGCAGGGGCAGTACGGATACGCAGTATTTT
J: TRBJ2-5; D: TRBD2; V: TRBV7-8; size: NA; CDR3: CASSLLTGLARETQYF; DNA: TGTGCCAGCAGCTTACTTACGGGACTAGCGAGAGAGACCCAGTACTTC
J: TRBJ2-7; D: NA; V: TRBV6-2/TRBV6-3; size: NA; CDR3: CASTRGTRTYEQYF; DNA: TGTGCCAGCACCCGAGGGACACGGACCTACGAGCAGTACTTC